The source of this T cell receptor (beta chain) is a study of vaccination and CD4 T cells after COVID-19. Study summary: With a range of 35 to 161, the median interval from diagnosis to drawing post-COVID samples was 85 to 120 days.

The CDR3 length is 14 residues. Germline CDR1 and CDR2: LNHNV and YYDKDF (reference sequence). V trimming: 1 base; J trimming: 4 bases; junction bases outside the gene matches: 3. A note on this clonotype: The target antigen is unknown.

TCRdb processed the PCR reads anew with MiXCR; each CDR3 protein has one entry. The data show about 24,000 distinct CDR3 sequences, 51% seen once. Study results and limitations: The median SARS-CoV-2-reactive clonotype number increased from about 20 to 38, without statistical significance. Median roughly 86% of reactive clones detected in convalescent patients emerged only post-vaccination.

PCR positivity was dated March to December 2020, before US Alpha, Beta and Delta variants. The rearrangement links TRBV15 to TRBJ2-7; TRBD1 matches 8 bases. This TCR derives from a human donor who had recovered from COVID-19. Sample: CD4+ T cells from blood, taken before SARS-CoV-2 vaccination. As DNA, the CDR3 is TGTGCCACCAGCAGAGGACAGGGGACTTACGAGCAGTACTTC. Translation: CATSRGQGTYEQYF.